This T cell receptor (beta chain) was observed in a study of CD8+ T cells in alopecia areata. The treatment here: oral pan-JAK inhibitor, 5-10 mg twice daily. TCR sequencing used cDNA made by reverse transcription of extracted RNA. The table came from immunoSEQ multiplex PCR; TCRdb's copy has only in-frame clones and leaves some out. The sample lists approximately 300,000 clones; about three fifths were seen once. On this clone itself: Its ends do not fully match the called genes, so a read error is possible.

CDR3 size: 12 residues. CDR1 and CDR2 (germline): KGHSH, LQKENI. The clonotype comes from a human donor with alopecia areata. This chain uses TRBV18 with TRBJ2-7; D uncertain. Source: CD4+ T cells sorted from blood, taken at week 24, from a patient treated with tofacitinib. CDR3 region: CASSPDDGPRHF. CDR3 in DNA: TGTGCCAGCTCACCCGACGACGGCCCGAGGCACTTC.